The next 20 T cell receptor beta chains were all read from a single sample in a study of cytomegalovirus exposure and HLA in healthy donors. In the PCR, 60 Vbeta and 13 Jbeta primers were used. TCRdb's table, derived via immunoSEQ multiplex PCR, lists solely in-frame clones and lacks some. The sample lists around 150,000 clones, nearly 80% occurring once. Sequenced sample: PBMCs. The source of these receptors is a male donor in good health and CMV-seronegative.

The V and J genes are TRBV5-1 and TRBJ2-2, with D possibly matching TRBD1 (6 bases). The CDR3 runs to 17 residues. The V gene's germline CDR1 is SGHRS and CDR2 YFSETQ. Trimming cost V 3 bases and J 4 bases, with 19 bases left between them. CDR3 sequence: CASSSFQGTQSTGELFF. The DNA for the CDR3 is TGCGCCAGCAGCTCATTTCAGGGGACCCAGAGCACCGGGGAGCTGTTTTTT. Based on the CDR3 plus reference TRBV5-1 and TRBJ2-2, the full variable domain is KAGVTQTPRYLIKTRGQQVTLSCSPISGHRSVSWYQQTPGQGLQFLFEYFSETQRNKGNFPGRFSGRQFSNSRSEMNVSTLELGDSALYLCASSSFQGTQSTGELFFGEGSRLTVL.

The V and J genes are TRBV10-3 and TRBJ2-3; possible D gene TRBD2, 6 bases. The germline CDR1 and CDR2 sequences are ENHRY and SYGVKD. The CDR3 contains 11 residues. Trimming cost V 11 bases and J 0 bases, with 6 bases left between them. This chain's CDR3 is CAGGSTDTQYF. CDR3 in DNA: TGTGCCGGAGGGAGCACAGATACGCAGTATTTT.

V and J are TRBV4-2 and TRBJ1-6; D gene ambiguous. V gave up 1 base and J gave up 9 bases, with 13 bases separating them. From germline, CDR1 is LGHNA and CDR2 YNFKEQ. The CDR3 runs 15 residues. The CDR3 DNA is TGTGCCAGCAGCCAAGTAGCGTCGTATCTTTCACCCCTCCACTTT. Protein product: CASSQVASYLSPLHF.

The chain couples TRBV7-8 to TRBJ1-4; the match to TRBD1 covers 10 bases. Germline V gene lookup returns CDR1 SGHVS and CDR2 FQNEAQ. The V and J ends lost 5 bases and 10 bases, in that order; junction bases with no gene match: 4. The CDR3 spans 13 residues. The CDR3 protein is CASSLRTGGKLFF. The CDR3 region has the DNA TGTGCCAGCAGCCTAAGGACAGGGGGAAAACTGTTTTTT.

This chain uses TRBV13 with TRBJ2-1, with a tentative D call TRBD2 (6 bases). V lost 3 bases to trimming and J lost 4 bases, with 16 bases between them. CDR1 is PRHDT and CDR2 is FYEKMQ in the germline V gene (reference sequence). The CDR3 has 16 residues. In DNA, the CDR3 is TGTGCCAGCAGCTTTCGCGGGGCCGCACCGTACAATGAGCAGTTCTTC. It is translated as CASSFRGAAPYNEQFF. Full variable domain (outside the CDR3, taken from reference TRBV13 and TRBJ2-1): AAGVIQSPRHLIKEKRETATLKCYPIPRHDTVYWYQQGPGQDPQFLISFYEKMQSDKGSIPDRFSAQQFSDYHSELNMSSLELGDSALYFCASSFRGAAPYNEQFFGPGTRLTVL.

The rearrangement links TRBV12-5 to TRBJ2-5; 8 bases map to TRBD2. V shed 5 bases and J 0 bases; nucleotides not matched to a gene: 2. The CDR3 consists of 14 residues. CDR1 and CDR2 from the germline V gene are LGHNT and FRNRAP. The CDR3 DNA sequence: TGTGCTAGTGGTCCGGGGGGGAACCAAGAGACCCAGTACTTC. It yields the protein CASGPGGNQETQYF.

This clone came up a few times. The CDR3, as DNA: TGTGCCAGCAGCCGCCGCGGGACAGGGGGTTTGCCCGAGCAGTACTTC. It yields the protein CASSRRGTGGLPEQYF. The J gene is TRBJ2-7, the V gene TRBV5-8; 11 positions match TRBD1. V was clipped by 4 bases and J by 6 bases; unmatched bases: 12. CDR1 is SGHTS, CDR2 YDEGEE, per germline. This CDR3 is built from 16 residues.

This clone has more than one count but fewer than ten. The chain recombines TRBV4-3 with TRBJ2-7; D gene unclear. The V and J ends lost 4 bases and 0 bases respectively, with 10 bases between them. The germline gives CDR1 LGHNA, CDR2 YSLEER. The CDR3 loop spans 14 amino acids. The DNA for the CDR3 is TGCGCCAGCAGCCGTGACGAGCGCTCCTACGAGCAGTACTTC. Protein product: CASSRDERSYEQYF.

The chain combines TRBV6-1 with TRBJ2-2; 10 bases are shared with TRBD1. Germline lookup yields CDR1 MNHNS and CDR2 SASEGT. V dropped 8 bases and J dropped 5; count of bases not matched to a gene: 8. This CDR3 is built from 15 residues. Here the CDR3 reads CASADRGLRTGELFF. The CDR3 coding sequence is TGTGCCAGCGCCGACAGGGGGCTTCGGACCGGGGAGCTGTTTTTT.

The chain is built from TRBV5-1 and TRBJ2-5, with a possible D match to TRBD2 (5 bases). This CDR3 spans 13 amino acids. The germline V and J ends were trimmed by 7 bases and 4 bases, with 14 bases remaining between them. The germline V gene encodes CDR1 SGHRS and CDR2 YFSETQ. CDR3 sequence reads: CASGQGSGETQYF. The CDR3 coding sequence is TGCGCCAGCGGCCAAGGGAGCGGAGAGACCCAGTACTTC.

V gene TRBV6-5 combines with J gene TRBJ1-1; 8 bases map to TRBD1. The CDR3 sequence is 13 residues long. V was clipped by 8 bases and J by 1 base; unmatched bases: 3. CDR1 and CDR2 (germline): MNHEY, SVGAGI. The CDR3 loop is CASGDRRNTEAFF. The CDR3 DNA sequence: TGTGCCAGCGGGGACAGGAGGAACACTGAAGCTTTCTTT.

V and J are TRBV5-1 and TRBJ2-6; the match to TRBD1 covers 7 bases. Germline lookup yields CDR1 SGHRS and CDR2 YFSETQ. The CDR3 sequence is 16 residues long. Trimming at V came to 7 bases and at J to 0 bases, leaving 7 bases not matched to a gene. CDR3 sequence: CASGGQPDSGANVLTF. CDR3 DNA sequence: TGCGCCAGCGGGGGACAGCCCGACTCTGGGGCCAACGTCCTGACTTTC.

The CDR3 DNA reads as TGTGCCAGCAGCTCCTCACTAGCGGGGGTTGAGCAGTTCTTC. Its protein is CASSSSLAGVEQFF. The chain carries TRBV9 and TRBJ2-1; TRBD2 matches 11 bases. The germline V gene encodes CDR1 SGDLS and CDR2 YYNGEE. This CDR3 region has 14 residues. Germline trimming cut 4 bases from V and 9 bases from J; bases unmatched to any gene: 6.

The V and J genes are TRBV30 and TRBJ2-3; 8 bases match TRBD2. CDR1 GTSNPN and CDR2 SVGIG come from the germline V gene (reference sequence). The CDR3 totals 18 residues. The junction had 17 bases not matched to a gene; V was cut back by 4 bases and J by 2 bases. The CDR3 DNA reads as TGTGCCTGGAAAGAGCGCGGGGGGCTCTCCTCCAACACAGATACGCAGTATTTT. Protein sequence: CAWKERGGLSSNTDTQYF.

The chain's CDR3 is CAYTRGFHYGYTF. For the CDR3, the DNA is TGTGCCTACACGCGGGGGTTTCACTATGGCTACACCTTC. J is TRBJ1-2 and V is TRBV30; D may be TRBD1 (5 bases). CDR3 length equals 13 residues. Trimming shortened V by 7 bases and J by 3 bases, and 15 bases separated the two germline ends. CDR1 and CDR2 from the germline V gene are GTSNPN and SVGIG (reference sequence).

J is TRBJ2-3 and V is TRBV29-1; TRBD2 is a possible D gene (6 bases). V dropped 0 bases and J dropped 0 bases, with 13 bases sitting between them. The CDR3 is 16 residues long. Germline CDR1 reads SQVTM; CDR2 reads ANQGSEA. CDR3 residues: CSVEDWGESSTDTQYF. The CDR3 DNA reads TGCAGCGTTGAAGATTGGGGGGAATCTAGCACAGATACGCAGTATTTT.

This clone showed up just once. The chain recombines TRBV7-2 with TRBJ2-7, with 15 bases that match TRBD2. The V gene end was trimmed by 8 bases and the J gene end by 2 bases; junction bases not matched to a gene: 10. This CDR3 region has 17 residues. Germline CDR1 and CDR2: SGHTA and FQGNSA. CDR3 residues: CASRGLAGGKEPYEQYF. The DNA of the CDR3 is TGTGCCAGCCGGGGACTAGCGGGGGGAAAGGAGCCCTACGAGCAGTACTTC.

CDR3 loop: CASTGTPLSDYGYTF. The CDR3 nucleotides are TGTGCCAGCACCGGGACACCCCTCTCTGACTATGGCTACACCTTC. The gene calls are TRBV27 and TRBJ1-2, with D maybe TRBD1 (6 bases). V was shortened by 7 bases and J by 3 bases, with 18 bases between the two germline ends. The germline V gene encodes CDR1 MNHEY and CDR2 SMNVEV (reference sequence). CDR3 length: 15 amino acids.

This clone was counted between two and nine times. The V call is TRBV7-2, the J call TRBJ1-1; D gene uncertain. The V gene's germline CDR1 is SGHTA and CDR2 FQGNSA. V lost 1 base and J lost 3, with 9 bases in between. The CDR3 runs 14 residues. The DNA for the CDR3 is TGTGCCAGCAGCTTAGGCGGTCGGGACACTGAAGCTTTCTTT. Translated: CASSLGGRDTEAFF.

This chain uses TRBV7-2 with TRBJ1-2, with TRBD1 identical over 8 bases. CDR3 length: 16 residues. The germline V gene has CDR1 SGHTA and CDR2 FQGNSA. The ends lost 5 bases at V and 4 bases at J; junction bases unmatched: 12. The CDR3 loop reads CASSPTGGTTPYGYTF. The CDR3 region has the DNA TGTGCCAGCAGCCCCACAGGGGGGACCACCCCCTATGGCTACACCTTC. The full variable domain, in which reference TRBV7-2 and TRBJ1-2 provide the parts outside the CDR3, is GAGVSQSPSNKVTEKGKDVELRCDPISGHTALYWYRQSLGQGLEFLIYFQGNSAPDKSGLPSDRFSAERTGGSVSTLTIQRTQQEDSAVYLCASSPTGGTTPYGYTFGSGTRLTVV.